This entry describes one T cell receptor (beta chain). As yet, its antigen is unknown. These data come from a study of early T cells in non-severe SARS-CoV-2 infection. Study background: Sequenced material consisted of bulk RNA (from unsorted whole blood), and chains were unpaired.

Researchers tagged individual cDNA molecules with unique molecular identifiers. TCRdb re-called the 5' RACE reads with MiXCR, one entry per CDR3 protein. The sample shows approximately 81,000 distinct CDR3 sequences, over 13% of them seen only once. Findings and caveats of the study: Matching against VDJdb likely underestimated virus-specific expansions, favoring anti-spike CD8.

The source material was whole blood. This receptor was taken from an adult who was a healthcare worker with PCR-confirmed SARS-CoV-2 infection or an uninfected control (not recorded which).

CDR3 nucleotide sequence: TGTGCCAGCAGTGAAGGGGGGAATCAGCCCCAGCATTTT. It translates to CASSEGGNQPQHF. This rearrangement joins TRBV2 to TRBJ1-5; D perhaps matches TRBD1 (5 bases). Germline V gene sequence: CDR1 SNHLY, CDR2 FYNNEI. The V end was cut by 1 base, the J end by 4 bases, with 5 bases between. This CDR3 comprises 13 residues.